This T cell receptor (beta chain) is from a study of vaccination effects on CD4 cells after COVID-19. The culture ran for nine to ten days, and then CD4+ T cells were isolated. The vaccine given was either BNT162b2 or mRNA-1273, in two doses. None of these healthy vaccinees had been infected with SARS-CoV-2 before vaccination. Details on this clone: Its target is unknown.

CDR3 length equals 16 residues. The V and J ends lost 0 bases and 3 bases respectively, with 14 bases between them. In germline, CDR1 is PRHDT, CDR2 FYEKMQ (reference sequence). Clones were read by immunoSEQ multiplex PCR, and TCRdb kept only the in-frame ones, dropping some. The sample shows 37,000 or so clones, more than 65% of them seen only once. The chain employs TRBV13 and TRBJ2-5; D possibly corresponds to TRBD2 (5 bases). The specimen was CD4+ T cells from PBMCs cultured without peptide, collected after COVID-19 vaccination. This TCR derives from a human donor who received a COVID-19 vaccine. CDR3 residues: CASSLGPGTRKETQYF. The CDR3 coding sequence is TGTGCCAGCAGCTTAGGCCCCGGTACTAGGAAAGAGACCCAGTACTTC.